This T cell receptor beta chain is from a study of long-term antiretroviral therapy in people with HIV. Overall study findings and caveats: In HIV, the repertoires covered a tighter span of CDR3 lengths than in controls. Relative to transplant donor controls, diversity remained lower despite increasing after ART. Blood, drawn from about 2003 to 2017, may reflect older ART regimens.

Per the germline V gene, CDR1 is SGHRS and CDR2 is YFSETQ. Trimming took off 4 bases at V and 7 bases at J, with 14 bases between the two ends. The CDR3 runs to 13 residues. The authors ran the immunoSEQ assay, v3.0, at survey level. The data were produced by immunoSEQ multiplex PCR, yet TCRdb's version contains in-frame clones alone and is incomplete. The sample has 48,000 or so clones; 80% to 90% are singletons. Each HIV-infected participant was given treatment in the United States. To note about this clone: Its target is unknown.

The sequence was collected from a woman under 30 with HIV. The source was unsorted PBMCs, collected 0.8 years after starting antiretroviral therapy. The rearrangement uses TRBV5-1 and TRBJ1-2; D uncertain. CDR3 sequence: CASSIDTAGGYTF. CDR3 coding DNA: TGCGCCAGCAGCATAGATACGGCGGGTGGCTACACCTTC.